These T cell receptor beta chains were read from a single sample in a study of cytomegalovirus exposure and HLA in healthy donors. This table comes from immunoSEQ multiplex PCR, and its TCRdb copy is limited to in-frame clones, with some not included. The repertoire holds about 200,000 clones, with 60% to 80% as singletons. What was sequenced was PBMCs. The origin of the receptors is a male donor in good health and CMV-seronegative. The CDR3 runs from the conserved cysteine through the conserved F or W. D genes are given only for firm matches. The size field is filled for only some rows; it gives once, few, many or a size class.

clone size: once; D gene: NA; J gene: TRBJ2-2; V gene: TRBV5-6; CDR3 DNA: TGTGCCAGCAGCCCTACTAGGAACACCGGGGAGCTGTTTTTT; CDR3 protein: CASSPTRNTGELFF
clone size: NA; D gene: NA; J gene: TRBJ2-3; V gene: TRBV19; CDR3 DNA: TGTGCCAGTAGTAAAGGACAAACCATTAGCACAGATACGCAGTATTTT; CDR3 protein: CASSKGQTISTDTQYF
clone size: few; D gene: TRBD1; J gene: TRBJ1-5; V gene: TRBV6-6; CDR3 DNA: TGTGCCAGCAGTCTTCAGGGGGCGCAGGTTCAGCCCCAGCATTTT; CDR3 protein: CASSLQGAQVQPQHF
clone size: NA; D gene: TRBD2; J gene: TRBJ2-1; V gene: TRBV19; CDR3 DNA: TGTGCCAGTAGTATAGAGCGGGAGGCCTCGGAGCAGTTCTTC; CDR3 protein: CASSIEREASEQFF
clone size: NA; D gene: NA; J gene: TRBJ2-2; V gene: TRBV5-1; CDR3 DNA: TGCGCCAGCAGCTACTACAGGGAAACCGGGGAGCTGTTTTTT; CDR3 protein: CASSYYRETGELFF
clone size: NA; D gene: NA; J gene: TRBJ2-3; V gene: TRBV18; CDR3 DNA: TGTGCCAGCTCACCACGGCTTCGCAGGAATACGCAGTATTTT; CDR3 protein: CASSPRLRRNTQYF
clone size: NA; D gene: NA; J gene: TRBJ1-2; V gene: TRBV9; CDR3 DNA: TGTGCCAGCAGCGTAGTAGTTGGGAGCTATGGCTACACCTTC; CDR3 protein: CASSVVVGSYGYTF
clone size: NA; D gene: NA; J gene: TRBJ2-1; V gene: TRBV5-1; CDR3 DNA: TGCGCCAGCAGCTTGGCTTACCGAGGGGGAGACAATGAGCAGTTCTTC; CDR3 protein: CASSLAYRGGDNEQFF
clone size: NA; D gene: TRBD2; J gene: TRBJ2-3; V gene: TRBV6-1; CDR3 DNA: TGTGCCAGCAGTGAGCGATCCCTAGCGGGAGGAAGTGATACGCAGTATTTT; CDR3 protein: CASSERSLAGGSDTQYF
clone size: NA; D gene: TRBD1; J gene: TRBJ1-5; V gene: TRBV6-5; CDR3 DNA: TGTGCCAGCAGTATGGACAGGGGAGGCAATCAGCCCCAGCATTTT; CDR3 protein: CASSMDRGGNQPQHF
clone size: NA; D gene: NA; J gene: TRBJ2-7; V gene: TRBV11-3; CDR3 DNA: TGTGCCAGCAGCTTAGATTACTCCTACGAGCAGTACTTC; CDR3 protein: CASSLDYSYEQYF
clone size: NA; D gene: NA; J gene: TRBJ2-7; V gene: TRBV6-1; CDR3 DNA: TGTGCCAGCAGTGAAACGGTAGCGGACTACTACGAGCAGTACTTC; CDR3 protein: CASSETVADYYEQYF
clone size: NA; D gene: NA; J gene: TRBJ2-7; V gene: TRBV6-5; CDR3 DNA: TGTGCCAGCAGTGCCCAGACAGGATTCTACTACGAGCAGTACTTC; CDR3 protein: CASSAQTGFYYEQYF
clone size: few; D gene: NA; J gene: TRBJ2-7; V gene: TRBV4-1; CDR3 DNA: TGCGCCAGCAGCCAAGATCACAGGGACTCCTACGAGCAGTACTTC; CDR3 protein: CASSQDHRDSYEQYF
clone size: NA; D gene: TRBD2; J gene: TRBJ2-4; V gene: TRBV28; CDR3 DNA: TGTGCCAGCAGCCTTCCTCTTACTAGCGCGATAGCCAAAAACATTCAGTACTTC; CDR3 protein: CASSLPLTSAIAKNIQYF
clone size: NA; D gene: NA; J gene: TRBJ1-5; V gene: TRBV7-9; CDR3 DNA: TGTGCCAGCAGCTTATTTATCGGAGGGGAGATCCAGCCCCAGCATTTT; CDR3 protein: CASSLFIGGEIQPQHF
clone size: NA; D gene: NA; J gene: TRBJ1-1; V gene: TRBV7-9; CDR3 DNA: TGTTCCAGCAGCTTAGCGGGCGCCGAAGCTTTCTTT; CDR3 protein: CSSSLAGAEAFF
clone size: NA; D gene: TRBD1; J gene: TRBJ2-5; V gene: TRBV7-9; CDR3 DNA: TGTGCCAGCAGCGGACAGGGGAACCTACAAGAGACCCAGTACTTC; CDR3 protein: CASSGQGNLQETQYF
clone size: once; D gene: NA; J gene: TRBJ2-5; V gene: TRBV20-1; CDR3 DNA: TGCAGTGCGGGGGGAGCGGAGACCCAGTACTTC; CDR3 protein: CSAGGAETQYF
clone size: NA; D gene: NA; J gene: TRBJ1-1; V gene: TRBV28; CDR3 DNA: TGTGCCAGCAATCCGGGGGAGGCTGAAGCTTTCTTT; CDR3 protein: CASNPGEAEAFF
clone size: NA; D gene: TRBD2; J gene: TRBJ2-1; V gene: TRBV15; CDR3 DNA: TGTGCCACCAGGGGTTTGCGGGAGGGACATGAGCAGTTCTTC; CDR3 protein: CATRGLREGHEQFF
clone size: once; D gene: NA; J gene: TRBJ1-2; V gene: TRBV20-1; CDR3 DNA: TGCAGTGCCCGAGAGGGACTGGGCTACACCTTC; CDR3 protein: CSAREGLGYTF
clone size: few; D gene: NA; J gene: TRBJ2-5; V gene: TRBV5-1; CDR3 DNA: TGCGCCAGCAGCTCCGGGACACAAGAGACCCAGTACTTC; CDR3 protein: CASSSGTQETQYF
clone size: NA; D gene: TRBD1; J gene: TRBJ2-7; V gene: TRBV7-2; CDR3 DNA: TGTGCCAGCAGCTTCGACAGGGGTAGGGACGAGCAGTACTTC; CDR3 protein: CASSFDRGRDEQYF
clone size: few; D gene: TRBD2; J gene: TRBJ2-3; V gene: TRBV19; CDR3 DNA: TGTGCCAGTAGTCTAACGGGAGGGTCAGATACGCAGTATTTT; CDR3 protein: CASSLTGGSDTQYF
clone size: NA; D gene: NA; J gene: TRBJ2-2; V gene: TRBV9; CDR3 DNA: TGTGCCAGCAAGTATGATTTGCTTAGCGGGGAGCTGTTTTTT; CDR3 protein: CASKYDLLSGELFF
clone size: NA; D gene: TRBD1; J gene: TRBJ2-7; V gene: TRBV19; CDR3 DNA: TGTGCCAGTAGCCCCGACAGGGCCCTCTACGAGCAGTACTTC; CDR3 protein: CASSPDRALYEQYF
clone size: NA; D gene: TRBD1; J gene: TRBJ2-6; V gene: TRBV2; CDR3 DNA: TGTGCCAGCAGTGGCGACAGGGTTGGGGCCAACGTCCTGACTTTC; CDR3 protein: CASSGDRVGANVLTF
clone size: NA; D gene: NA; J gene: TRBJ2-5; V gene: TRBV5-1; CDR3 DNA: TGCGCCAGCAGCTCGTCAGCGGGCCAAGAGACCCAGTACTTC; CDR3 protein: CASSSSAGQETQYF
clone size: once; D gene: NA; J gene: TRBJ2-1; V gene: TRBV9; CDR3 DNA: TGTGCCAGCAGCCTAGACAGCGGGCTGTTCTTC; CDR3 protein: CASSLDSGLFF
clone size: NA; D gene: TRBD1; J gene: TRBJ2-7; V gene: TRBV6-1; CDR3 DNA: TGTGCCAGCAGCGGACAGGGCGGTTTTGGCGAGCAGTACTTC; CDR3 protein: CASSGQGGFGEQYF